Described below is a single TCR beta chain sequence and its context. This record belongs to a study of cytomegalovirus exposure and HLA in healthy donors. The PCR employed 60 Vbeta primers together with 13 Jbeta primers. TCRdb's copy holds only in-frame clones and misses some; the assay was immunoSEQ multiplex PCR. The repertoire holds about 93,000 clones, with around three quarters as singletons. Germline V gives CDR1 SEHNR, CDR2 FQNEAQ (reference sequence). This CDR3 is 16 amino acids long. With V trimmed by 7 bases and J by 3 bases, 14 bases remained unmatched. Material for sequencing was PBMCs. The clonotype comes from a young man in good health and CMV-seronegative. V gene TRBV7-9 combines with J gene TRBJ2-5; the match to TRBD1 covers 7 bases. The CDR3 loop is CASTIRSGTDEETQYF. CDR3 nucleotides: TGTGCCAGCACCATTCGGTCCGGGACAGATGAAGAGACCCAGTACTTC.